The 14 T cell receptor beta chains listed next were all sequenced from one sample in a study of T-cell reconstitution after alpha-beta-depleted transplantation in children (dated by TCRdb to about 2016). The intended sense of this specimen's treatment or condition label: allogeneic hematopoietic cell transplantation with graft depleted of TCRalphabeta T cells and CD19 B cells. Receptors were amplified or captured by PCR. The data were produced on an Illumina HiSeq 2500. Molecular barcoding was employed in the preparation of TCR libraries, with unique molecular identifiers being used to normalize TCRbeta repertoire quantification. The public reads were reprocessed in TCRdb via fastp at Q25 and MiXCR, keeping in-frame beta chains. Rows with one shared CDR3 protein collapse into an entry with the most common genes and DNA. The sample table lists around 80,000 distinct CDR3 sequences, 15% to 20% of them with a count of one. Of the sample, 51% is held by the ten largest clones.

The sample here was PBMCs, mostly from graft donor cells, taken 360 days after TCRalphabeta/CD19-depleted stem cell transplant. These receptors were obtained from a male patient aged 2-9 years who had a stem cell transplant for acute lymphoblastic leukemia, so the T cells may come from the graft donor.

DNA for the CDR3: TGTGCCAGCAGCGTCGCGTTCTCTGGAAACACCATATATTTT. Its protein is CASSVAFSGNTIYF. This chain connects TRBV2 to TRBJ1-3, with D hard to call. The CDR3 contains 14 residues. CDR1 is SNHLY and CDR2 is FYNNEI in the germline V gene. V was clipped by 6 bases and J by 0 bases, with 9 bases between them.

This chain connects TRBV5-4 to TRBJ2-2; 7 bases align to TRBD1. The V and J ends lost 4 bases and 5 bases, in that order; junction bases with no gene match: 8. The CDR3 extends over 15 amino acids. Per germline, CDR1 SGHNT and CDR2 YYREEE (reference sequence). The chain's CDR3 is CASSPEGAWTGELFF. The DNA of the CDR3 is TGTGCCAGCAGCCCAGAGGGGGCATGGACCGGGGAGCTGTTTTTT.

This clonotype was seen many times. The DNA for the CDR3 is TGTGCCAGCAGCGTACCTAGCGGACCTTTCACAGATACGCAGTATTTT. It is translated as CASSVPSGPFTDTQYF. This chain joins TRBV5-6 and TRBJ2-3; 7 bases fit TRBD2. Germline V gene data show CDR1 as SGHDT and CDR2 as YYEEEE. V gave up 4 bases and J gave up 2 bases; unmatched junction bases: 10. The CDR3 length is 16 residues.

The CDR3 loop is CAISDGQGYNSPLHF. The CDR3 DNA is TGTGCCATCAGTGACGGACAGGGGTATAATTCACCCCTCCACTTT. The chain has TRBV10-3 and TRBJ1-6; 9 bases line up with TRBD1. Per germline, CDR1 ENHRY and CDR2 SYGVKD. J gave up 4 bases and V 3 bases, and 1 base lay outside the gene matches. The CDR3 totals 15 residues.

There are many counts of this clonotype. This chain uses TRBV6-5 with TRBJ1-6, with D uncertain. The CDR3 covers 13 residues. V was clipped by 6 bases and J by 3 bases, with 6 bases between them. The V gene's germline CDR1 is MNHEY and CDR2 SVGAGI. The chain's CDR3 is CASSPGYNSPLHF. CDR3 DNA: TGTGCCAGCAGCCCGGGCTATAATTCACCCCTCCACTTT.

This clonotype was detected a few times. The V and J genes are TRBV6-5 and TRBJ2-4; D remains ambiguous. Germline CDR1 and CDR2: MNHEY and SVGAGI. Trimming took off 2 bases at V and 1 base at J, with 15 bases between the two ends. The CDR3 loop spans 17 amino acids. CDR3 nucleotides: TGTGCCAGCAGTTACCCAAAGACTCAACGGGCCAAAAACATTCAGTACTTC. This codes for CASSYPKTQRAKNIQYF.

In its sample, this clonotype was seen a few times. The chain has TRBV5-1 and TRBJ2-1; 9 nucleotides align to TRBD2. CDR1 SGHRS and CDR2 YFSETQ come from the germline V gene. This CDR3 comprises 13 residues. V gave up 5 bases and J gave up 10 bases; unmatched junction bases: 7. CDR3 DNA: TGCGCCAGCAGTCGGCGGGAGGGCCGCGAGCAGTTCTTC. Its protein product is CASSRREGREQFF.

CDR3 coding DNA: TGTGCCATCAGTGACAGGGCTAACTATGGCTACACCTTC. Encoded protein: CAISDRANYGYTF. The V gene is TRBV10-3, the J gene TRBJ1-2; D is possibly TRBD1 (5 bases). The germline CDR1 and CDR2 sequences are ENHRY and SYGVKD. There are 13 residues in the CDR3. V shed 3 bases and J shed 0 bases, with 5 bases lying between them.

This sequence joins TRBV5-1 and TRBJ2-1; D not resolved. The CDR3 extends over 16 amino acids. Germline V lookup: CDR1 SGHRS, CDR2 YFSETQ. Trimming removed 2 bases at V and 2 bases at J, with 14 bases between. DNA for the CDR3: TGCGCCAGCAGCTTTATAGACGGCGTCGCCTACAATGAGCAGTTCTTC. Translated, it gives CASSFIDGVAYNEQFF.

This clonotype was counted once. Since a much larger clone is just one base distant, this may be a read error. The chain joins TRBV7-9 to TRBJ2-1; D gene ambiguous. The CDR3 has 17 amino acids. Germline V gene lookup returns CDR1 SEHNR and CDR2 FQNEAQ (reference sequence). CDR3 nucleotide sequence: TGTGCCAGCGGCTTACCCAAGGGTTTCGCACTCTACAATGAGCAGTTCTTC. Its translation is CASGLPKGFALYNEQFF.

The chain joins TRBV29-1 to TRBJ2-3, with 10 bases lining up with TRBD2. The CDR3 is 16 amino acids. The germline CDR1 and CDR2 sequences are SQVTM and ANQGSEA. V lost 4 bases and J lost 1; bases outside the gene matches: 8. CDR3 sequence reads: CSVVHWTSGGTDTQYF. CDR3 coding DNA: TGCAGCGTTGTCCATTGGACTAGCGGAGGCACAGATACGCAGTATTTT.

The sample holds many counts of this clonotype. The chain links TRBV5-6 to TRBJ2-5; TRBD2 matches at 7 bases. The CDR3 has 14 amino acids. Trimming took 3 bases from V and 5 from J; bases not matched to a gene: 7. The germline gives CDR1 SGHDT, CDR2 YYEEEE. This CDR3 is CASSSLSGLETQYF. DNA for the CDR3: TGTGCCAGCAGCTCCCTTAGCGGGTTGGAGACCCAGTACTTC.

This clonotype was picked up a small number of times. The chain employs TRBV7-9 and TRBJ1-1, with a weak D call TRBD1 (6 bases). CDR3 length: 15 residues. V was trimmed by 2 bases and J by 2 bases, leaving 12 bases between them. CDR1 and CDR2 from the germline V gene are SEHNR and FQNEAQ (reference sequence). The CDR3 sequence is CASSLSGRGNTEAFF. DNA for the CDR3: TGTGCCAGCAGCTTATCGGGCAGGGGAAACACTGAAGCTTTCTTT.

This clonotype has only a few counts. This chain joins TRBV3-1 and TRBJ2-5; 7 bases are shared with TRBD2. Germline CDR1 is LGHDT and CDR2 is YNNKEL (reference sequence). CDR3 length: 14 residues. V lost 3 bases, J lost 4 bases, and 5 bases stayed unmatched. CDR3 region: CASSHRGRTETQYF. DNA for the CDR3: TGTGCCAGCAGCCATCGCGGGAGAACAGAGACCCAGTACTTC.